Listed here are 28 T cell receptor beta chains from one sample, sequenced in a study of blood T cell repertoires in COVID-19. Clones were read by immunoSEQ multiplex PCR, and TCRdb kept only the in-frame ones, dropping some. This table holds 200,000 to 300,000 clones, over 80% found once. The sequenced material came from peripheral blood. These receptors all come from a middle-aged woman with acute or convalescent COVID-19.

This CDR3 is CATSDSGTGSCQLLDSPLHF. The CDR3 DNA is TGTGCCACCAGTGACTCCGGGACAGGGAGTTGCCAGCTCCTAGATTCACCCCTCCACTTT. The chain combines TRBV24-1 with TRBJ1-6, with 9 positions matching TRBD1. V shed 4 bases and J 8 bases; nucleotides not matched to a gene: 20. CDR1 is KGHDR and CDR2 is SFDVKD in the germline V gene. This CDR3 comprises 20 residues.

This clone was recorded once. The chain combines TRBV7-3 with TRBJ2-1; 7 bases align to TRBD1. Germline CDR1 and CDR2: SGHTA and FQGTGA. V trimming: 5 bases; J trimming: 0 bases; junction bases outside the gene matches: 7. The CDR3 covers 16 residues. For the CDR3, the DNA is TGTGCCAGCAGCCCTGACAGGGACCCCTCCTACAATGAGCAGTTCTTC. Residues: CASSPDRDPSYNEQFF. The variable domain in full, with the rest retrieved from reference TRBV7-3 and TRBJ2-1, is GAGVSQTPSNKVTEKGKYVELRCDPISGHTALYWYRQSLGQGPEFLIYFQGTGAADDSGLPNDRFFAVRPEGSVSTLKIQRTERGDSAVYLCASSPDRDPSYNEQFFGPGTRLTVL.

CDR3 loop: CASSSSGGYGYTF. The CDR3 bases are TGTGCCAGCAGTTCATCAGGGGGCTATGGCTACACCTTC. V gene TRBV27 combines with J gene TRBJ1-2; 7 bases agree with TRBD1. Trimming cost V 4 bases and J 4 bases; bases outside gene matches: 3. The CDR3 loop spans 13 amino acids. CDR1 MNHEY and CDR2 SMNVEV come from the germline V gene (reference sequence).

CDR3 nucleotide sequence: TGTGCCAGCAGTGAAGGGTCAAGGAGTCAGCCCCAGCATTTT. Protein sequence: CASSEGSRSQPQHF. The V and J genes are TRBV2 and TRBJ1-5; D unresolved. The CDR3 loop spans 14 amino acids. Germline V CDR1 and CDR2: SNHLY, FYNNEI. V lost 1 base to trimming and J lost 6 bases, with 10 bases between them.

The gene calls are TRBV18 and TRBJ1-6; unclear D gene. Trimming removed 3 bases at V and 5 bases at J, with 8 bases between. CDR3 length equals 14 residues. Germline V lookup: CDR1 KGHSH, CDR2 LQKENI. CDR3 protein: CASSPVDNNSPLHF. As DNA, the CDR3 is TGTGCCAGCTCACCGGTAGATAATAATTCACCCCTCCACTTT.

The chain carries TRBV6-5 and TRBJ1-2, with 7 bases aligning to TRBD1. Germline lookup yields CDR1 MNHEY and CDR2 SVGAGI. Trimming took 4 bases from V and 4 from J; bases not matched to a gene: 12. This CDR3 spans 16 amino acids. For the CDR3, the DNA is TGTGCCAGCAGTTCCAATCCAGGGGGTCCGACCTATGGCTACACCTTC. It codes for CASSSNPGGPTYGYTF.

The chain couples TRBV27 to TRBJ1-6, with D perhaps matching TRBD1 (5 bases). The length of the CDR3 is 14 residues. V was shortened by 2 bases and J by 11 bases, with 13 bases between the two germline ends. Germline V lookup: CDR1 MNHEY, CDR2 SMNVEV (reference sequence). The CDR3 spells CASSLGAASTPLHF. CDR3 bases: TGTGCCAGCAGTTTAGGGGCGGCCTCGACACCCCTCCACTTT.

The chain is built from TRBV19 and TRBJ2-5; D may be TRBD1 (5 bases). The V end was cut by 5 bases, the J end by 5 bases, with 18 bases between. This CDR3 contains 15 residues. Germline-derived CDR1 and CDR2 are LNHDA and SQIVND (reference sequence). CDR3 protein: CASSEIQALSETQYF. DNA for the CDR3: TGTGCCAGTAGTGAAATACAGGCCCTCAGTGAGACCCAGTACTTC.

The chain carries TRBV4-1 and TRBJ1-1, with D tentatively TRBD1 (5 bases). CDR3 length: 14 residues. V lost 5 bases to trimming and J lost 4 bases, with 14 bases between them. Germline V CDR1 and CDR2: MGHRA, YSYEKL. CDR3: CASSATRVGTEAFF. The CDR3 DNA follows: TGCGCCAGCAGCGCCACCAGGGTAGGCACTGAAGCTTTCTTT.

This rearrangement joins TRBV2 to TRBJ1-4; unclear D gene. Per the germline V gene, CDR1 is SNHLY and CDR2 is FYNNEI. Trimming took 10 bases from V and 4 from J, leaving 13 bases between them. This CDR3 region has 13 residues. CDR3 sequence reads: CATLGSLNEKLFF. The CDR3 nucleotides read TGTGCCACCTTGGGCAGCCTTAATGAAAAACTGTTTTTT. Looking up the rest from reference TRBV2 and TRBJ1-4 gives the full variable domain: EPEVTQTPSHQVTQMGQEVILRCVPISNHLYFYWYRQILGQKVEFLVSFYNNEISEKSEIFDDQFSVERPDGSNFTLKIRSTKLEDSAMYFCATLGSLNEKLFFGSGTQLSVL.

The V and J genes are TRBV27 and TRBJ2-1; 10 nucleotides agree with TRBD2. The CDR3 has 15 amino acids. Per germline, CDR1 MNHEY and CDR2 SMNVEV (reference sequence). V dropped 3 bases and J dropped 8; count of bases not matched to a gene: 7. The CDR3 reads CASSLSGGAWHEQFF. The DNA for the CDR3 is TGTGCCAGCAGTTTGAGCGGGGGGGCTTGGCATGAGCAGTTCTTC.

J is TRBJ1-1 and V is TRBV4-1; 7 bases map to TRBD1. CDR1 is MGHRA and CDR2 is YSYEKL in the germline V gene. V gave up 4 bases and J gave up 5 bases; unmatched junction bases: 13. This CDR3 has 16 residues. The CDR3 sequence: CASSPTPGQAGTEAFF. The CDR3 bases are TGCGCCAGCAGCCCAACTCCTGGACAGGCTGGAACTGAAGCTTTCTTT.

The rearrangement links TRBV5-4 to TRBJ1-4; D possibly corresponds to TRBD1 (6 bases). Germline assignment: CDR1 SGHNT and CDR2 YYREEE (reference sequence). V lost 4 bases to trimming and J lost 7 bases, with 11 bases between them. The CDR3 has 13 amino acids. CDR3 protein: CASSVRGGEKLFF. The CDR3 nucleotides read TGTGCCAGCAGCGTGAGGGGGGGTGAAAAACTGTTTTTT.

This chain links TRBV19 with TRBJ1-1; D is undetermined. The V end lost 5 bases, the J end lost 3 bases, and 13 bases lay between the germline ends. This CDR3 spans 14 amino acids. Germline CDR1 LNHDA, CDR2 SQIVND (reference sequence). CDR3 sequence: CASSPPQSHTEAFF. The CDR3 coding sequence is TGTGCCAGTAGTCCCCCCCAAAGCCACACTGAAGCTTTCTTT.

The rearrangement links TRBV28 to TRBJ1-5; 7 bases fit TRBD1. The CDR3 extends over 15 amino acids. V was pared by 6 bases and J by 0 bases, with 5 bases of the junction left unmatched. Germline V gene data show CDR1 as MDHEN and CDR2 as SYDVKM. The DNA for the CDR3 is TGTGCCAGCAGGTCGACAGGGTTTAGCAATCAGCCCCAGCATTTT. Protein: CASRSTGFSNQPQHF. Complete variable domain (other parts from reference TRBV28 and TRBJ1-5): DVKVTQSSRYLVKRTGEKVFLECVQDMDHENMFWYRQDPGLGLRLIYFSYDVKMKEKGDIPEGYSVSREKKERFSLILESASTNQTSMYLCASRSTGFSNQPQHFGDGTRLSIL.

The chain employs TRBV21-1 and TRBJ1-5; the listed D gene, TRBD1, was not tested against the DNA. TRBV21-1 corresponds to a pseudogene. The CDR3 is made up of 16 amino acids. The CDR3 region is CASSATGRGGDRTQHF. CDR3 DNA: TGTGCCAGCAGCGCTACTGGAAGAGGGGGTGATAGGACCCAGCATTTT.

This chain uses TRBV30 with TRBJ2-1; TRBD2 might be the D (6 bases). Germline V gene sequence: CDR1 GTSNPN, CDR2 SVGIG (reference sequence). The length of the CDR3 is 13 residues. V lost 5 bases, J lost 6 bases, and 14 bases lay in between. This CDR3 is CAWRREMVNEQFF. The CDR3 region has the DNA TGTGCCTGGCGGCGGGAAATGGTCAATGAGCAGTTCTTC.

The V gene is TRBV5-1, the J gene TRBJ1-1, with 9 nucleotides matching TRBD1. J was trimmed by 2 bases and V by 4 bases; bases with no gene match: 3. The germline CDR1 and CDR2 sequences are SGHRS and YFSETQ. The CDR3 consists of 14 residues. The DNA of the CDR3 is TGCGCCAGCAGCAGACAGGGGGTTAACACTGAAGCTTTCTTT. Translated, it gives CASSRQGVNTEAFF.

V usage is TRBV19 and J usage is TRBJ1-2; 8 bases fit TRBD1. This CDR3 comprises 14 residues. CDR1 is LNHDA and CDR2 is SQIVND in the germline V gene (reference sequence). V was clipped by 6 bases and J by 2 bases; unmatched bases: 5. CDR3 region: CASRDRGSNYGYTF. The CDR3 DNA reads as TGTGCCAGTAGAGACAGGGGATCCAACTATGGCTACACCTTC.

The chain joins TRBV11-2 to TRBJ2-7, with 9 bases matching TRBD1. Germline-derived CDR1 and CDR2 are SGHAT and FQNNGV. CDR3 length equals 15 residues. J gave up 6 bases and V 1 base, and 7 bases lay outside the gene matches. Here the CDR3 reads CASSLGGTGLIEQYV. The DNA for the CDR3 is TGTGCCAGCAGCTTAGGTGGGACAGGGCTTATCGAGCAGTACGTC.

The CDR3 region has the DNA TGTGCCAGCAGCTTAACAGGCTCCTGGGGAGATACGCAGTATTTT. It is translated as CASSLTGSWGDTQYF. The chain recombines TRBV11-2 with TRBJ2-3; maybe TRBD1 (5 bases). Per germline, CDR1 SGHAT and CDR2 FQNNGV. This CDR3 comprises 15 residues. The V end was cut by 2 bases, the J end by 5 bases, with 14 bases between.

The CDR3 sequence: CASSIWEGTDTQYF. The CDR3 DNA reads TGTGCCAGTAGTATATGGGAGGGTACAGATACGCAGTATTTT. The chain uses TRBV19 and TRBJ2-3; 7 bases agree with TRBD2. CDR1 and CDR2 (germline): LNHDA, SQIVND (reference sequence). The V gene end was trimmed by 2 bases and the J gene end by 3 bases; junction bases not matched to a gene: 2. The length of the CDR3 is 14 residues.

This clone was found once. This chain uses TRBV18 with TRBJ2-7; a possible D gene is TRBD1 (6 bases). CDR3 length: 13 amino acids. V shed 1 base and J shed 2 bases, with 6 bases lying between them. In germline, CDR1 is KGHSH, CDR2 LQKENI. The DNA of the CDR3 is TGTGCCAGCTCACCACAGGGGGCCTACGAGCAGTACGTC. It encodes CASSPQGAYEQYV.

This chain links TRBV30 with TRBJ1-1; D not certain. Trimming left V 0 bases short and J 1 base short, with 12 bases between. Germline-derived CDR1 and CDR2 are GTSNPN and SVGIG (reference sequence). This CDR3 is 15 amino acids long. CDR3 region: CAWSVRGGPNTEAFF. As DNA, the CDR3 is TGTGCCTGGAGTGTACGGGGAGGGCCGAACACTGAAGCTTTCTTT.

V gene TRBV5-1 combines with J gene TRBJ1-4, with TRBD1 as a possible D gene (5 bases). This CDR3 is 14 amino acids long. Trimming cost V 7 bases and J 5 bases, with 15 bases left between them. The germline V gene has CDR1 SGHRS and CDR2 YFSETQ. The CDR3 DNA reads TGCGCCAGCCACGTGGATCCAGGGAATGAAAAACTGTTTTTT. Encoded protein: CASHVDPGNEKLFF.

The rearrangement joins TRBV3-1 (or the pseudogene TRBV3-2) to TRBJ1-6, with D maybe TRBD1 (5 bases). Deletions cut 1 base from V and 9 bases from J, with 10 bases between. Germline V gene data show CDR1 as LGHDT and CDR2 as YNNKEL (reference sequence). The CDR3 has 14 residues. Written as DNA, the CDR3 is TGTGCCAGCAGCCAAGGAACAGGTCCTTCACCCCTCCACTTT. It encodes CASSQGTGPSPLHF.

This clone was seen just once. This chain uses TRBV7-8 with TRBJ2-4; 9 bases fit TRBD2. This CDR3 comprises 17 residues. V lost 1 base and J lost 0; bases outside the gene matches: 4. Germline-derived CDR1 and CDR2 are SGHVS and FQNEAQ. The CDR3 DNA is TGTGCCAGCAGCTTAGTTGGCGGGGGGGCAGCCAAAAACATTCAGTACTTC. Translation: CASSLVGGGAAKNIQYF.

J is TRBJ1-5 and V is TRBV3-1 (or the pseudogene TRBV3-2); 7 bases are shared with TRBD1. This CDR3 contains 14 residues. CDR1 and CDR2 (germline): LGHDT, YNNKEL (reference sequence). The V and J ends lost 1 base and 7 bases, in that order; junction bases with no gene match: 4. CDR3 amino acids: CASSQGTGGQPQHF. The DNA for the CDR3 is TGTGCCAGCAGCCAAGGGACAGGTGGGCAGCCCCAGCATTTT.